The present entry profiles one T cell receptor (beta chain) with its context. Its antigen target is currently unknown. Base qualities are missing; no much larger clone stands one base away. The sample belongs to a study of yellow fever vaccine responses in identical twins (dated by TCRdb to between 2018 and 2020). Some background on the complete study: Focusing on identical twins, the study followed the T cell clones that responded to the vaccine, and did so with precision. Study-wide conclusions, independent of this receptor: The authors reported that the T cell response to vaccination in identical twins appeared partly convergent and partly personalized.

Looking up the germline V gene yields CDR1 LGHNA and CDR2 YSLEER. After removal of 3 bases from V and 4 bases from J, the junction retains 9 bases not matched to a gene. The CDR3 measures 16 amino acids from cysteine to phenylalanine. The retained sequence is limited to the CDR3, 48 bases, with the frame set at the first base. The library was made by RT-PCR. For sequencing, an Illumina HiSeq 2500 was employed. TCRdb redid the processing of the public reads, applying fastp at Q25 and MiXCR, and retained in-frame beta chains. Rows matching on CDR3 protein sequence are summarized as one entry with the most common DNA and genes. This sample has 9,500 or so distinct CDR3 sequences in its table, and around 78% of those were observed once. Roughly 2% of the sample goes to the ten largest clones.

The sample was T cells from blood (PBMCs), unsorted or a sorted subset (not recorded which), taken before or after yellow fever vaccination (not recorded which). This clonotype originated in a young woman who received the yellow fever vaccine. Donor details come from another sample of the same person, matched by shared clones. In this chain, TRBV4-3 is recombined with TRBJ2-1; 7 junctional bases match TRBD2. The CDR3 loop reads CASSHTPQGGYNEQFF. The DNA sequence is TGCGCCAGCAGCCATACCCCCCAGGGAGGGTACAATGAGCAGTTCTTC.